The 17 T cell receptor beta chains in this list originate from one sample, sequenced in a study of preoperative IRX-2 immunotherapy in early breast cancer. This sample's treatment: preoperative locoregional IRX-2 cytokine immunotherapy. The table came from immunoSEQ multiplex PCR; TCRdb's copy has only in-frame clones and leaves some out. The sample shows about 32,000 clones, 80% to 85% of them seen only once. The sample was lymph node tissue, taken from a patient treated with IRX-2 immunotherapy. These TCRs come from a human donor with breast cancer.

J is TRBJ1-2 and V is TRBV4-1; weak D call: TRBD1 (5 bases). V was cut by 0 bases and J by 0 bases, with 14 bases left in between. The CDR3 sequence is 17 residues long. Germline V CDR1 and CDR2: MGHRA, YSYEKL. The CDR3 protein is CASSQDARGSANYGYTF. In nucleotides, the CDR3 is TGCGCCAGCAGCCAAGACGCACGGGGCTCTGCTAACTATGGCTACACCTTC.

The chain recombines TRBV30 with TRBJ2-7; TRBD2 matches 7 bases. Germline assignment: CDR1 GTSNPN and CDR2 SVGIG (reference sequence). Unmatched junction bases numbered 28, after V lost 3 bases and J lost 2 bases. CDR3 length equals 21 residues. The chain's CDR3 is CAWSPFNQGGNIGRGAYEQYF. CDR3 coding DNA: TGTGCCTGGAGCCCTTTTAATCAGGGAGGGAATATAGGGAGGGGAGCCTACGAGCAGTACTTC.

This chain uses TRBV6-8 with TRBJ1-5; possibly TRBD1 for D (5 bases). The CDR3 is 14 amino acids. Looked up from germline, CDR1 is MNHGY and CDR2 is SAAAGT. The V end was cut by 1 base, the J end by 5 bases, with 9 bases between. The CDR3, as DNA: TGTGCCAGCAGTTACTTTGACAGCGATCAGCCCCAGCATTTT. This translates into CASSYFDSDQPQHF.

CDR3 nucleotide sequence: TGTGCCAGCAGAAGTCGACGGGGGGCAGAGACCCAGTACTTC. It encodes CASRSRRGAETQYF. This sequence joins TRBV27 and TRBJ2-5, with D possibly being TRBD2 (7 bases). Trimming took off 6 bases at V and 4 bases at J, with 15 bases between the two ends. Germline lookup yields CDR1 MNHEY and CDR2 SMNVEV (reference sequence). The length of the CDR3 is 14 residues.

This sequence joins TRBV18 and TRBJ2-1; no definite D call. The germline V and J ends were trimmed by 0 bases and 8 bases, with 11 bases remaining between them. Germline values: CDR1 KGHSH, CDR2 LQKENI. The CDR3 runs 14 residues. CDR3 DNA: TGTGCCAGCTCACCACCGAGCAGGTTCCATGAGCAGTTCTTC. Translation: CASSPPSRFHEQFF.

The chain couples TRBV6-4 to TRBJ2-1; no clear D gene. There are 13 residues in the CDR3. With 6 bases removed from V and 7 bases from J, the gap between germline ends came to 13 bases. Germline CDR1 is MRHNA and CDR2 is SNTAGT. The CDR3 DNA reads as TGTGCCAGCAGCAGGACGGATAAAAATGAGCAGTTCTTC. Protein product: CASSRTDKNEQFF.

J is TRBJ2-3 and V is TRBV7-2; 9 bases agree with TRBD2. The CDR3 consists of 16 residues. Germline V lookup: CDR1 SGHTA, CDR2 FQGNSA. The V gene end was trimmed by 4 bases and the J gene end by 3 bases; junction bases not matched to a gene: 8. CDR3 sequence reads: CASSSGAGGPTDTQYF. CDR3 sequence (DNA): TGTGCCAGCAGCTCAGGGGCGGGAGGGCCTACAGATACGCAGTATTTT.

V is TRBV19 and J is TRBJ1-2, with no clear D. Between the trimmed V and J ends, which lost 5 bases and 4 bases, there was a span of 11 bases. The CDR3 totals 13 residues. Germline CDR1 and CDR2: LNHDA and SQIVND (reference sequence). This chain's CDR3 is CASSLTVPYGYTF. Here the CDR3 DNA reads TGTGCCAGTAGTTTAACCGTACCCTATGGCTACACCTTC. Combining the CDR3 with reference TRBV19 and TRBJ1-2 gives the whole variable domain DGGITQSPKYLFRKEGQNVTLSCEQNLNHDAMYWYRQDPGQGLRLIYYSQIVNDFQKGDIAEGYSVSREKKESFPLTVTSAQKNPTAFYLCASSLTVPYGYTFGSGTRLTVV.

This chain links TRBV11-3 with TRBJ2-5; no clear D gene. The germline V gene has CDR1 SGHNT and CDR2 YENEEA. This CDR3 is built from 15 residues. V lost 2 bases and J 7 bases, leaving 17 bases between the germline ends. DNA for the CDR3: TGTGCCAGCAGCTTAAAGCTATTGGTGGGGTGGACCCAGTACTTC. This sequence encodes CASSLKLLVGWTQYF. Combining the CDR3 with reference TRBV11-3 and TRBJ2-5 gives the whole variable domain EAGVVQSPRYKIIEKKQPVAFWCNPISGHNTLYWYLQNLGQGPELLIRYENEEAVDDSQLPKDRFSAERLKGVDSTLKIQPAELGDSAVYLCASSLKLLVGWTQYFGPGTRLLVL.

This clone was counted between two and nine times. The chain uses TRBV28 and TRBJ1-1; tentative D call: TRBD1 (6 bases). CDR1 is MDHEN, CDR2 SYDVKM, per germline. This CDR3 contains 12 residues. V lost 6 bases and J 3 bases, leaving 8 bases between the germline ends. CDR3 in amino acids: CASRRGYTEAFF. The CDR3 DNA reads as TGTGCCAGCAGGAGGGGGTACACTGAAGCTTTCTTT.

This clone was seen only once. The chain joins TRBV19 to TRBJ1-6; no clear D gene. CDR1 and CDR2 (germline): LNHDA, SQIVND (reference sequence). The CDR3 runs 12 residues. V was cut by 5 bases and J by 11 bases, with 10 bases left in between. CDR3 nucleotide sequence: TGTGCCAGTAGTGTAAATTTCACACCCCTCCACTTT. Its translation is CASSVNFTPLHF. Drawing the rest from reference TRBV19 and TRBJ1-6, the complete variable domain is DGGITQSPKYLFRKEGQNVTLSCEQNLNHDAMYWYRQDPGQGLRLIYYSQIVNDFQKGDIAEGYSVSREKKESFPLTVTSAQKNPTAFYLCASSVNFTPLHFGNGTRLTVT.

The V gene is TRBV11-3, the J gene TRBJ1-4, with no clear D. Germline CDR1 SGHNT, CDR2 YENEEA. Trimming removed 4 bases at V and 5 bases at J, with 17 bases between. CDR3 length equals 16 residues. This CDR3 is CASSSKVAVTNEKLFF. In DNA, the CDR3 is TGTGCCAGCAGCTCAAAGGTTGCCGTAACAAATGAAAAACTGTTTTTT.

The chain is built from TRBV6-4 and TRBJ2-7; 9 positions match TRBD2. V was pared by 3 bases and J by 4 bases, with 10 bases of the junction left unmatched. The V gene's germline CDR1 is MRHNA and CDR2 SNTAGT. The CDR3 has 16 amino acids. CDR3 nucleotides: TGTGCCAGCAGTGATCCAGCGGGAGGCCGCCAGTACGAGCAGTACTTC. Protein sequence: CASSDPAGGRQYEQYF.

The sample holds a few counts of this clone. This rearrangement joins TRBV19 to TRBJ1-4; possibly TRBD1 for D (6 bases). CDR1 and CDR2 (germline): LNHDA, SQIVND (reference sequence). Between the trimmed V and J ends, which lost 8 bases and 5 bases, there was a span of 12 bases. The CDR3 is made up of 13 amino acids. The CDR3 reads CASLDRLNEKLFF. The CDR3 bases are TGTGCCAGTCTCGACAGGCTAAATGAAAAACTGTTTTTT.

This chain connects TRBV19 to TRBJ1-4; D uncertain. This CDR3 spans 14 amino acids. V shed 5 bases and J shed 7 bases, with 14 bases lying between them. Germline loops: CDR1 LNHDA, CDR2 SQIVND (reference sequence). The CDR3, as DNA: TGTGCCAGTAGTCTTGCAGGTGGGCGTGAAAAACTGTTTTTT. Translation: CASSLAGGREKLFF. Filled out from reference TRBV19 and TRBJ1-4, the complete variable domain reads DGGITQSPKYLFRKEGQNVTLSCEQNLNHDAMYWYRQDPGQGLRLIYYSQIVNDFQKGDIAEGYSVSREKKESFPLTVTSAQKNPTAFYLCASSLAGGREKLFFGSGTQLSVL.

This clone has a handful of counts. The chain couples TRBV14 to TRBJ2-7, with D perhaps matching TRBD2 (7 bases). Germline CDR1 reads SGHDN; CDR2 reads FVKESK. V lost 5 bases, J lost 4 bases, and 15 bases lay in between. This CDR3 contains 14 residues. The CDR3 DNA is TGTGCCAGCAGCACTGCCGGGGGGCGTTACGAGCAGTACTTC. It codes for CASSTAGGRYEQYF.

V gene TRBV14 combines with J gene TRBJ2-7; D possibly corresponds to TRBD2 (5 bases). Germline-derived CDR1 and CDR2 are SGHDN and FVKESK. The CDR3 covers 14 residues. Trimming stripped 5 bases from V and 6 bases from J, with 17 bases between. The CDR3 DNA follows: TGTGCCAGCAGCGTCTACGGGGATCGGAGCGAGCAGTACTTC. Its translation: CASSVYGDRSEQYF. The whole variable domain, remainder taken from reference TRBV14 and TRBJ2-7, is EAGVTQFPSHSVIEKGQTVTLRCDPISGHDNLYWYRRVMGKEIKFLLHFVKESKQDESGMPNNRFLAERTGGTYSTLKVQPAELEDSGVYFCASSVYGDRSEQYFGPGTRLTVT.